This T cell receptor (beta chain) appears in the sequencing data of a study of blood T cell repertoires in COVID-19. Study context: Donors in the United States, Italy and Spain gave samples during acute or convalescent COVID-19. Sample material is recorded as cDNA or gDNA derived from T cells, B-cell-depleted T cells, or PBMCs.

This CDR3 has 14 amino acids. Germline lookup yields CDR1 KGHSH and CDR2 LQKENI. J lost 4 bases, V lost 3 bases, and 5 bases had no gene match. Methods used by the authors: Amplification from reference gene primers served as the basis for estimated nucleated cell counts. The method was immunoSEQ multiplex PCR; TCRdb's version includes in-frame clones alone and lacks a portion of them. V and J calls and clone size are copied from that table; D and trimming were computed from the DNA. Of approximately 280,000 clones detected, about nine tenths appear once; the ten largest clones hold approximately 2.2%.

This TCR came from a man aged 50 or older with acute or convalescent COVID-19. The chain carries TRBV18 and TRBJ1-2; TRBD1 agrees at 7 bases. Sequencing input: peripheral blood. CDR3 DNA: TGTGCCAGCTCACCGCGGGACAGTCGCTATGGCTACACCTTC. Its translation: CASSPRDSRYGYTF.